This T cell receptor beta chain was documented in a study of CD8+CD57+ T cells in acquired aplastic anemia. Across the whole study: The DNA of sorted CD4+ and CD8+ cells averaged approximately 3.3 ug. General study findings and limits: Common to patients and controls were 25 to 30 CD8+ CDR3 sequences. Between the patient and control groups, CD8+ Simpson's diversity did not differ significantly.

Genomic DNA provided the template from which TCR beta VDJ and CDR3 profiles were obtained. From the reads, TCRdb called clonotypes with MiXCR, one entry per CDR3 protein. The sample carries some 160,000 distinct CDR3 sequences, 40% to 50% recorded once. The V and J ends lost 2 bases and 8 bases, in that order; junction bases with no gene match: 8. This CDR3 is 17 amino acids long. Patients picked for sequencing had shown CD8+CD57+ cell expansion detected by flow cytometry. Blood samples were obtained from patients who had received no prior therapy. Worth noting for this clonotype: Its cognate antigen is unknown.

The V and J genes are TRBV12-3 or TRBV12-4 and TRBJ2-1; 14 bases fit TRBD2. The material sequenced was sorted CD4+, CD8+, or CD8+CD57+ T cells (not recorded which) from PBMCs. The sequence was collected from a human donor with aplastic anemia. CDR3 sequence: CASSLQGLAGGRYEQFF. As DNA, the CDR3 is TGTGCCAGCAGTTTACAAGGACTAGCGGGAGGAAGGTATGAGCAGTTCTTC.